These T cell receptor beta chains were read from a single sample in a study of blood T cell repertoires in COVID-19. Produced via immunoSEQ multiplex PCR; TCRdb's table is partial and in-frame only. The table has 25,000 to 30,000 clones, around four fifths seen once. Sequencing used peripheral blood. The receptors were gathered from a man in his 70s with acute or convalescent COVID-19. The CDR3 runs from the conserved cysteine through the conserved F or W. The D gene is left open where the match is weak. For some rows the clone size is stated as once, few or many, or as a class when expanded; others skip it.

v_gene: TRBV27
abundance: NA
d_gene: TRBD1
j_gene: TRBJ1-2
CDR3aa: CASRGTGANYGYTF
CDR3nt: TGTGCCAGCAGGGGGACAGGGGCCAACTATGGCTACACCTTC

v_gene: TRBV6-5
abundance: few
d_gene: TRBD1
j_gene: TRBJ1-1
CDR3aa: CASSYGNRGGTEAFF
CDR3nt: TGTGCCAGCAGTTACGGAAACAGGGGTGGAACTGAAGCTTTCTTT

v_gene: TRBV4-1
abundance: NA
d_gene: NA
j_gene: TRBJ1-3
CDR3aa: CASSPIGREHGNTIYF
CDR3nt: TGCGCCAGCAGCCCGATCGGCAGGGAACATGGAAACACCATATATTTT

v_gene: TRBV11-2
abundance: NA
d_gene: NA
j_gene: TRBJ1-3
CDR3aa: CASGRARGNTIYF
CDR3nt: TGTGCCAGCGGGAGGGCCCGAGGAAACACCATATATTTT

v_gene: TRBV5-4
abundance: few
d_gene: TRBD2
j_gene: TRBJ2-1
CDR3aa: CASSLGLADNEQFF
CDR3nt: TGTGCCAGCAGCTTGGGCCTAGCGGACAATGAGCAGTTCTTC

v_gene: TRBV27
abundance: NA
d_gene: NA
j_gene: TRBJ1-5
CDR3aa: CASRGSGRENQPQHF
CDR3nt: TGTGCCAGCAGGGGGTCGGGAAGGGAAAATCAGCCCCAGCATTTT

v_gene: TRBV5-5
abundance: NA
d_gene: NA
j_gene: TRBJ2-3
CDR3aa: CASRPEGAGRTDTQYF
CDR3nt: TGTGCCAGCAGACCCGAAGGAGCGGGCCGCACAGATACGCAGTATTTT

v_gene: TRBV28
abundance: NA
d_gene: NA
j_gene: TRBJ2-7
CDR3aa: CASRRDSSYEQYF
CDR3nt: TGTGCCAGCAGGCGGGACAGCTCCTACGAGCAGTACTTC

v_gene: TRBV5-1
abundance: NA
d_gene: NA
j_gene: TRBJ2-5
CDR3aa: CASSLDPGRETQYF
CDR3nt: TGCGCCAGCAGCTTGGATCCGGGAAGGGAGACCCAGTACTTC

v_gene: TRBV7-2
abundance: NA
d_gene: NA
j_gene: TRBJ2-5
CDR3aa: CASSFSRQETQYF
CDR3nt: TGTGCCAGCAGCTTCTCGCGCCAAGAGACCCAGTACTTC

v_gene: TRBV25-1
abundance: NA
d_gene: NA
j_gene: TRBJ2-1
CDR3aa: CASSEYRVIMLSEQFF
CDR3nt: TGTGCCAGCAGTGAATATCGTGTTATCATGTTGAGTGAGCAGTTCTTC

v_gene: TRBV7-9
abundance: NA
d_gene: NA
j_gene: TRBJ2-7
CDR3aa: CASSPNHLDSYEQYF
CDR3nt: TGTGCCAGCAGCCCTAACCATTTGGACAGCTACGAGCAGTACTTC

v_gene: TRBV18
abundance: NA
d_gene: NA
j_gene: TRBJ2-7
CDR3aa: CASSPVGVGIYEQYF
CDR3nt: TGTGCCAGCTCACCGGTAGGGGTGGGTATCTACGAGCAGTACTTC

v_gene: TRBV3-1/TRBV3-2
abundance: NA
d_gene: NA
j_gene: TRBJ2-5
CDR3aa: CASSPPHHAGGEKTQYF
CDR3nt: TGTGCCAGCAGCCCCCCACATCATGCGGGCGGCGAAAAGACCCAGTACTTC

v_gene: TRBV2
abundance: NA
d_gene: TRBD1
j_gene: TRBJ2-6
CDR3aa: CASKTGLGGANVLTF
CDR3nt: TGTGCCAGCAAGACAGGGTTAGGAGGGGCCAACGTCCTGACTTTC

v_gene: TRBV4-1
abundance: few
d_gene: NA
j_gene: TRBJ1-2
CDR3aa: CASSQEAVGWGYTF
CDR3nt: TGCGCCAGCAGCCAAGAGGCGGTCGGGTGGGGCTACACCTTC

v_gene: TRBV28
abundance: NA
d_gene: TRBD1
j_gene: TRBJ1-4
CDR3aa: CASSTRTGRGTNEKLFF
CDR3nt: TGTGCCAGCAGTACACGGACAGGTAGAGGAACTAATGAAAAACTGTTTTTT

v_gene: TRBV6-4
abundance: NA
d_gene: NA
j_gene: TRBJ2-5
CDR3aa: CASTGSRETQYF
CDR3nt: TGTGCCAGCACAGGGTCACGGGAGACCCAGTACTTC

v_gene: TRBV5-6
abundance: few
d_gene: NA
j_gene: TRBJ1-2
CDR3aa: CASSLRQPFYGYTF
CDR3nt: TGTGCCAGCAGCTTACGACAGCCGTTTTATGGCTACACCTTC

v_gene: TRBV27
abundance: NA
d_gene: NA
j_gene: TRBJ1-2
CDR3aa: CASSLGGGINYGYTF
CDR3nt: TGTGCCAGCAGTTTAGGCGGGGGCATCAACTATGGCTACACCTTC

v_gene: TRBV14
abundance: NA
d_gene: NA
j_gene: TRBJ1-6
CDR3aa: CASSQDLGRVQSPLHF
CDR3nt: TGTGCCAGCAGCCAAGATCTCGGCAGGGTCCAGTCACCCCTCCACTTT

v_gene: TRBV19
abundance: NA
d_gene: NA
j_gene: TRBJ1-5
CDR3aa: CASSDFGQPQHF
CDR3nt: TGTGCCAGTAGTGACTTTGGGCAGCCCCAGCATTTT

v_gene: TRBV23-1
abundance: NA
d_gene: TRBD2
j_gene: TRBJ2-1
CDR3aa: CASSRHHRVFSGLAVYNEQFF
CDR3nt: TGCGCCAGCAGTCGTCACCACAGGGTATTTAGCGGACTAGCGGTTTACAATGAGCAGTTCTTC

v_gene: TRBV28
abundance: NA
d_gene: NA
j_gene: TRBJ1-5
CDR3aa: CASRGGNQPQHF
CDR3nt: TGTGCCAGCAGGGGAGGCAATCAGCCCCAGCATTTT

v_gene: TRBV27
abundance: NA
d_gene: NA
j_gene: TRBJ2-7
CDR3aa: CASEPFGRDRSEQYF
CDR3nt: TGTGCCAGCGAACCATTCGGGCGGGATAGATCCGAGCAGTACTTC

v_gene: TRBV4-1
abundance: NA
d_gene: TRBD1
j_gene: TRBJ2-7
CDR3aa: CASSRYRGDYEQYF
CDR3nt: TGCGCCAGCAGCCGTTACAGGGGAGACTACGAGCAGTACTTC

v_gene: TRBV2
abundance: NA
d_gene: TRBD2
j_gene: TRBJ2-1
CDR3aa: CASSASGPYNEQFF
CDR3nt: TGTGCCAGCAGTGCTAGCGGTCCCTACAATGAGCAGTTCTTC

v_gene: TRBV2
abundance: NA
d_gene: TRBD1
j_gene: TRBJ2-7
CDR3aa: CASRGTGGTYEQYF
CDR3nt: TGTGCCAGCAGGGGGACAGGTGGCACCTACGAGCAGTACTTC

v_gene: TRBV7-8
abundance: NA
d_gene: NA
j_gene: TRBJ2-7
CDR3aa: CASSLGGTYEQYF
CDR3nt: TGTGCCAGCAGCTTAGGGGGCACCTACGAGCAGTACTTC

v_gene: TRBV27
abundance: NA
d_gene: TRBD2
j_gene: TRBJ2-7
CDR3aa: CASSRPGTSGGLVYEQYF
CDR3nt: TGTGCCAGCAGCCGCCCCGGGACTAGCGGGGGGCTGGTCTACGAGCAGTACTTC

v_gene: TRBV20-1
abundance: NA
d_gene: NA
j_gene: TRBJ1-1
CDR3aa: CSERGGFVAFF
CDR3nt: TGCAGTGAGAGGGGGGGTTTCGTGGCTTTCTTT

v_gene: TRBV21-1
abundance: medium-sized
d_gene: NA
j_gene: TRBJ1-4
CDR3aa: CASSKPPAFRGWGNEKLFF
CDR3nt: TGTGCCAGCAGCAAACCCCCGGCTTTCCGGGGTTGGGGTAATGAAAAACTGTTTTTT

v_gene: TRBV7-3
abundance: NA
d_gene: TRBD2
j_gene: TRBJ2-1
CDR3aa: CASSLSSGTGNEQFF
CDR3nt: TGTGCCAGCAGCTTAAGTAGCGGGACCGGAAATGAGCAGTTCTTC

v_gene: TRBV28
abundance: NA
d_gene: NA
j_gene: TRBJ1-2
CDR3aa: CASSWGGVEGYTF
CDR3nt: TGTGCCAGCAGTTGGGGCGGGGTCGAAGGCTACACCTTC

v_gene: TRBV15
abundance: NA
d_gene: TRBD1
j_gene: TRBJ1-6
CDR3aa: CATSPDRGYNSPLHF
CDR3nt: TGTGCCACCAGCCCGGACAGGGGTTATAATTCACCCCTCCACTTT

v_gene: TRBV5-1
abundance: NA
d_gene: TRBD2
j_gene: TRBJ2-7
CDR3aa: CASSGGRGYEQYF
CDR3nt: TGCGCCAGCAGCGGGGGGAGGGGCTACGAGCAGTACTTC

v_gene: TRBV11-2
abundance: NA
d_gene: TRBD2
j_gene: TRBJ2-1
CDR3aa: CASSFRLAGAGNEQFF
CDR3nt: TGTGCCAGCAGCTTCCGACTAGCGGGAGCAGGGAATGAGCAGTTCTTC

v_gene: TRBV24-1
abundance: few
d_gene: TRBD1
j_gene: TRBJ2-3
CDR3aa: CATSDPGQGAKTDTQYF
CDR3nt: TGTGCCACCAGTGACCCGGGACAGGGGGCGAAGACAGATACGCAGTATTTT

v_gene: TRBV12-3/TRBV12-4
abundance: NA
d_gene: NA
j_gene: TRBJ1-4
CDR3aa: CASSRTANEKLFF
CDR3nt: TGTGCCAGCAGCAGGACAGCTAATGAAAAACTGTTTTTT

v_gene: TRBV27
abundance: few
d_gene: NA
j_gene: TRBJ2-7
CDR3aa: CASSAWTGGLEQYF
CDR3nt: TGTGCCAGCAGTGCTTGGACCGGGGGATTAGAGCAGTACTTC

v_gene: TRBV7-8
abundance: NA
d_gene: TRBD2
j_gene: TRBJ2-1
CDR3aa: CASSLGVGASGNSYNEQFF
CDR3nt: TGTGCCAGCAGCTTGGGTGTCGGGGCTAGCGGGAACAGCTACAATGAGCAGTTCTTC

v_gene: TRBV19
abundance: NA
d_gene: TRBD2
j_gene: TRBJ2-1
CDR3aa: CASWEGNEQFF
CDR3nt: TGTGCCAGTTGGGAGGGCAATGAGCAGTTCTTC

v_gene: TRBV18
abundance: NA
d_gene: NA
j_gene: TRBJ1-2
CDR3aa: CASSPIQGGIYGYTF
CDR3nt: TGTGCCAGCTCACCAATCCAGGGCGGAATCTATGGCTACACCTTC